Below, one TCR beta chain is given with its context. Its antigen is unknown. Base qualities are missing; no much larger clone stands one base away. These data originate in a study of CDR3 diversity in severe acne (dated by TCRdb to between 2017 and 2020). The germline V gene (reference sequence) sets CDR1 to MNHNY and CDR2 to SVGAGI. From the cysteine up to the phenylalanine, the CDR3 has a length of 14 residues. Only the CDR3 region is kept as DNA, spanning 42 bases read in frame from base 1. At the junction V is shortened by 2 bases and J by 8 bases, with 10 bases in between. The library was built by means of PCR. Reads for this sample came from an Illumina HiSeq 2000. TCRdb passed the public sequencing reads through fastp at Q25 and MiXCR, retaining productive beta sequences. Every CDR3 protein is listed once, alongside the most common genes and DNA of its rows. Recorded for this sample are around 83,000 distinct CDR3 sequences; less than 65% of them occurred a single time. The ten largest clonotypes hold around 10% of the sample.

The V and J genes are TRBV6-6 and TRBJ1-6; the D gene is perhaps TRBD1, from 5 matching bases. The receptor was derived from a male donor with severe acne vulgaris. Sequencing was performed on blood. The nucleotides are TGTGCCAGCAGTTACAGGGGTATTGATTCACCCCTCCACTTT. This yields the protein CASSYRGIDSPLHF.